This T cell receptor (beta chain) stems from a study of cytomegalovirus exposure and HLA in healthy donors. After removal of 5 bases from V and 3 bases from J, the junction contained 5 bases not matched to a gene. There are 14 residues in the CDR3. Germline V gene sequence: CDR1 SGHTA, CDR2 FQGTGA. Assay: immunoSEQ multiplex PCR; the TCRdb copy retains only in-frame clones and omits some. The sample yields about 130,000 clones, almost 85% seen once. This chain joins TRBV7-3 and TRBJ1-1; TRBD1 matches 8 bases. Sequencing used PBMCs. The receptor's source is a man aged 30 to 45 in good health and CMV-seropositive. The CDR3 sequence is CASSPTGVDTEAFF. The DNA for the CDR3 is TGTGCCAGCAGCCCGACAGGGGTCGACACTGAAGCTTTCTTT.